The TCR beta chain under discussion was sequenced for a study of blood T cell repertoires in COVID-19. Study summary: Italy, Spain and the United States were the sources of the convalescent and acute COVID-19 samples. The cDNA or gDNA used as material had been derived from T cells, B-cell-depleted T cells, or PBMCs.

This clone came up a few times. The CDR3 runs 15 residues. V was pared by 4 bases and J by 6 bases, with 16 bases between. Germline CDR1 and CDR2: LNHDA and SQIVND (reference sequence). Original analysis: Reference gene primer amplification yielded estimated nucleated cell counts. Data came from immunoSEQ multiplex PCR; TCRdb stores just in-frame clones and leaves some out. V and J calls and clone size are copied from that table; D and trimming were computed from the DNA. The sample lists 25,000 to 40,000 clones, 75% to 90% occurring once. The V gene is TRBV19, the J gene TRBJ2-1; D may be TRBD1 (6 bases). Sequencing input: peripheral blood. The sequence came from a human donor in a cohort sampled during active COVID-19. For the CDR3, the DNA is TGTGCCAGTAGTACCCAAGGTGGGGGCCGCAATGAGCAGTTCTTC. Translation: CASSTQGGGRNEQFF.